This TCR beta chain was captured by sequencing in a study of OX40 agonist ivuxolimab in advanced cancers. Context from the whole study: The costimulatory receptor OX40 (CD134) was targeted by ivuxolimab, a fully human IgG2 agonistic monoclonal antibody. Intravenous ivuxolimab was administered to patients every 2 weeks at six dose levels: 0.01, 0.1, 0.3, 1.5, 3 and 10 mg/kg. Of the roughly 51 patients in dose escalation, about 20 had hepatocellular carcinoma, some 15 had melanoma, 9 had renal cell carcinoma and 9 had head and neck cancer. In the dose-escalation cohort, roughly four fifths of patients were male, and the mean age was about 55 years, with a range of 23 to 79. Prior anti-PD-1, anti-PD-L1 or anti-CTLA-4 therapy was permitted, and checkpoint inhibitors had been received by about 36% of dose-escalation patients. Partial responses occurred in three dose-escalation patients, of whom one had hepatocellular carcinoma and two had cutaneous melanoma. The purpose of peripheral TCRbeta sequencing was to test whether ivuxolimab changed TCR sequence diversity and led to clonal T-cell expansion. The paper covers the monotherapy dose-escalation part of the phase I ivuxolimab trial, which included N of about 50 patients. On the study overall, not on this receptor specifically: Low levels of normalized T-cell clonal expansion were also shown by some nonresponding patients. At doses of 0.1 to 3.0 mg/kg, clonal expansion of both CD4+ and CD8+ T cells in blood was seen between baseline and week 6. Which antigens the clonally expanded peripheral T cells were specific for was not determined. Partial responders in the 0.1-3.0 mg/kg groups had among the lowest normalized peripheral clonal expansion, especially among CD8+ T cells. After ivuxolimab, CD8+ T cells had more expanded clones than CD4+ T cells on average.

Concerning this clone itself: Its antigen is unknown. No qualities accompany the bases; no much larger clone lies one base away.

In the germline V gene, CDR1 corresponds to MNHEY and CDR2 to SVGAGI. The CDR3 starts with the cysteine, ends with the phenylalanine, and has 13 residues. The entry retains the CDR3 DNA only, 39 bases that are in frame from base 1. A distance of 14 bases separates the germline ends of V and J, which lose 5 bases and 7 bases respectively. The trial excluded patients who had a history of autoimmune disease or were on systemic immunosuppression. In every dose cohort, peripheral blood was drawn for TCR sequencing at baseline, cycle 4 day 1, and cycle 7 day 1. Samples were obtained from an open-label, multicenter, first-in-human phase I dose-escalation trial of ivuxolimab. The trial enrolled adults with locally advanced or metastatic head and neck squamous cell, hepatocellular, melanoma or renal cell carcinoma. Before TCR sequencing, CD4+ T cells and CD8+ T cells were sorted from peripheral blood as separate populations.

To sequence the TCRbeta CDR3 region, genomic DNA was isolated from the sorted cells. The immunoSEQ Assay was used for sequencing of TCRbeta CDR3 regions. The clones in this table, taken by TCRdb from immuneACCESS, are in-frame only. Not every clone is retained; where verified, under half of the shortfall comes from an unresolved V gene, and the cause of the rest is unknown. In all, the sample holds 65,000 to 80,000 clones, and roughly nine tenths of those were seen once. The ten largest clones add up to about 0.31% of the sample. This clonotype originated in an adult with an advanced solid tumor such as melanoma, head and neck, liver or kidney cancer. Recombination linked TRBV6-5 to TRBJ1-2; the D gene remains uncertain. The sample here was CD4+ or CD8+ T cells sorted from blood, taken in a trial of the OX40 agonist ivuxolimab. The encoded CDR3 is CASSDGPRSGYTF. At the DNA level, the sequence is TGTGCCAGCAGTGACGGCCCGAGGTCTGGCTACACCTTC.